This T cell receptor (beta chain) appears in the sequencing data of a study of shared clonotypes between healthy human individuals. V was cut by 3 bases and J by 2 bases, with 14 bases left in between. The germline V gene encodes CDR1 KGHSH and CDR2 LQKENI. This CDR3 has 16 amino acids. The study's findings and limits: The sharing of roughly 5% of naive CD4 clonotypes was seen across several donors.

Repertoires were generated with immunoSEQ multiplex PCR, while TCRdb's copy carries only in-frame clones and drops some. Of millions of clones detected, approximately 90% appear once; the ten largest clones hold more than 0.12%. As regards this clone: Its antigen is unknown.

The sample was naive CD4+ T cells sorted from blood. Noted subset: CD45RA+ positively selected. The clonotype comes from a man between 18 and 35 years old in good health. The rearrangement uses TRBV18 and TRBJ1-3; D gene ambiguous. The CDR3 DNA is TGTGCCAGCTCACCCCCATCGGGAGCTCCTGGAAACACCATATATTTT. Translation gives CASSPPSGAPGNTIYF.